The 6 T cell receptor beta chains below come from one sample, sequenced in a study of blood T cell repertoires in COVID-19. Measured with immunoSEQ multiplex PCR; TCRdb has only the in-frame clones, and not every one. The sample has tens of thousands of clones, about four fifths seen once. The source material was peripheral blood. These receptors came from a woman older than 75 with acute or convalescent COVID-19.

The chain recombines TRBV5-4 with TRBJ1-4, with D possibly being TRBD1 (5 bases). The germline V gene has CDR1 SGHNT and CDR2 YYREEE (reference sequence). The CDR3 covers 15 residues. V was clipped by 2 bases and J by 8 bases, with 16 bases between them. CDR3 sequence reads: CASSLEGAGREKLFF. CDR3 in DNA: TGTGCCAGCAGCTTAGAAGGTGCGGGGCGCGAAAAACTGTTTTTT.

On this clone itself: This CDR3 is also generated by other DNA sequences in the sample. The chain recombines TRBV5-1 with TRBJ1-5; 8 nucleotides align to TRBD1. The CDR3 contains 14 residues. V shed 2 bases and J 4 bases; nucleotides not matched to a gene: 2. Germline V gene lookup returns CDR1 SGHRS and CDR2 YFSETQ. The CDR3 spells CASSFTGGNQPQHF. CDR3 sequence (DNA): TGCGCCAGCAGCTTTACAGGGGGTAATCAGCCCCAGCATTTT.

This chain links TRBV6-5 with TRBJ2-5; 11 positions agree with TRBD2. The CDR3 consists of 13 residues. Germline CDR1 and CDR2: MNHEY and SVGAGI. V shed 5 bases, J shed 5 bases, and the junction held 1 base outside the gene matches. The CDR3: CASSLAGGETQYF. The CDR3 region has the DNA TGTGCCAGCAGTCTAGCGGGGGGCGAGACCCAGTACTTC.

J is TRBJ1-2 and V is TRBV5-4, with no clear D. Germline loops: CDR1 SGHNT, CDR2 YYREEE (reference sequence). CDR3 length: 15 residues. The V and J ends lost 0 bases and 6 bases respectively, with 15 bases between them. CDR3 region: CASSLDGVYGDGYTF. CDR3 nucleotides: TGTGCCAGCAGCTTGGACGGTGTGTACGGGGATGGCTACACCTTC.

This chain uses TRBV7-6 with TRBJ2-5; 7 nucleotides match TRBD2. The CDR3 extends over 14 amino acids. V lost 1 base, J lost 4 bases, and 3 bases stayed unmatched. Germline CDR1 is SGHVS and CDR2 is FNYEAQ. The chain's CDR3 is CASSLVAGRETQYF. The CDR3 bases are TGTGCCAGCAGCTTAGTAGCGGGCCGAGAGACCCAGTACTTC.

This clone has just one count. The rearrangement uses TRBV9 and TRBJ1-2; D remains unclear. Per germline, CDR1 SGDLS and CDR2 YYNGEE. This CDR3 is 14 amino acids long. V was clipped by 0 bases and J by 1 base, with 7 bases between them. The CDR3, as DNA: TGTGCCAGCAGCGTAGGAGGGTTTAACTATGGCTACACCTTC. Translating gives CASSVGGFNYGYTF.